This T cell receptor (beta chain) was captured in a study of identical twins. V lost 4 bases to trimming and J lost 0 bases, with 10 bases between them. The CDR3 consists of 16 residues. TCRdb reanalysed the 5' RACE reads using MiXCR and keeps one entry per CDR3 protein. The sample shows 310,000 or so distinct CDR3 sequences, just under 9.5% of them seen only once. This clonotype has a count of ten or more. These same records also appear under a second study, on yellow fever vaccine responses in identical twins.

Sequences were obtained from CD8+ T cells sorted from blood. The chain is built from TRBV12-3 or TRBV12-4 and TRBJ2-6; unclear D gene. This receptor was obtained from a woman between 18 and 29 years old in good health. The CDR3 nucleotides are TGTGCCAGCAGTTCTTTAAGGAACTCTGGGGCCAACGTCCTGACTTTC. Translating it yields CASSSLRNSGANVLTF.